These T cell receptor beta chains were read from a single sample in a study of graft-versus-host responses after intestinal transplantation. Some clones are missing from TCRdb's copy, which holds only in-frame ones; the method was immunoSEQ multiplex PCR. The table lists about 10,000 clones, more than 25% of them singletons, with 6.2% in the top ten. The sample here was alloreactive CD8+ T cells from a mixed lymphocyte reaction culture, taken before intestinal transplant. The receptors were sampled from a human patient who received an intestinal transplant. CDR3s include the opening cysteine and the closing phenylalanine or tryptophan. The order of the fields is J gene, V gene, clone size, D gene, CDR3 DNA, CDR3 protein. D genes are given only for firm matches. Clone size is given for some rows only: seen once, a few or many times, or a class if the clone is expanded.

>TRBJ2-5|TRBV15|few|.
TGTGCCACCAGCAGAGTTGGGGAGGAGACCCAGTACTTC
CATSRVGEETQYF
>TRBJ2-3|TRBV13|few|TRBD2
TGTGCCAGCAGCCCGCGACTAGCCTCCACAGATACGCAGTATTTT
CASSPRLASTDTQYF
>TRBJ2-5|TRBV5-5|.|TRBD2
TGTGCCAGCAGCTCCGTAGCGGGGGGGTTGCGGGAGACCCAGTACTTC
CASSSVAGGLRETQYF
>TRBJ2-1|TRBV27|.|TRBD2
TGTGCCAGCAGTTTTTCGCTAGCGGGGATAAATGAGCAGTTCTTC
CASSFSLAGINEQFF
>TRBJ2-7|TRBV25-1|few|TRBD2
TGTGCCAGGGAGGGGACTAGCCGGTCCTACGAGCAGTACTTC
CAREGTSRSYEQYF
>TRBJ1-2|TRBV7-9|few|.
TGTGCCAGCAGCTTATCCATGGAGACAGGCTATGGCTACACCTTC
CASSLSMETGYGYTF
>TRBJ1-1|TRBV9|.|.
TGTGCCAGCAGCGTAGGGCCCGGGAATGAAGCTTTCTTT
CASSVGPGNEAFF
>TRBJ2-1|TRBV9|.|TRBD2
TGTGCCAGCAGCGTAGATAGCGGGGGGTACAATGAGCAGTTCTTC
CASSVDSGGYNEQFF
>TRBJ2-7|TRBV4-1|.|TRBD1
TGCGCCAGCAGCCAGGGACAGTCCCTGAGCTTCTACGAGCAGTACTTC
CASSQGQSLSFYEQYF
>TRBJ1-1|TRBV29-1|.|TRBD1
TGCAGCGTAGAAGGACAGGGCCCTGAAGCTTTCTTT
CSVEGQGPEAFF
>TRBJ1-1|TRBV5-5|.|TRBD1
TGTGCCAGCAGCCAGGGACAGGGCCCCACTGAAGCTTTCTTT
CASSQGQGPTEAFF
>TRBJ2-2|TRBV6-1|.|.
TGTGCCAGCAGCCTGGGGGCCGGCGGGGAGCTGTTTTTT
CASSLGAGGELFF
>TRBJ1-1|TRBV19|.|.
TGTGCCAGTAGTATGATCCCCTCAGGGTTGAACACTGAAGCTTTCTTT
CASSMIPSGLNTEAFF
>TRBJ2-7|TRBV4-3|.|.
TGCGCCAGCAGCCAAAATGTAGGGGCCTACGAGCAGTACTTC
CASSQNVGAYEQYF
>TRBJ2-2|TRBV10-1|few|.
TGCGCCAGCAGTGACGGTGGCACCGGGGAGCTGTTTTTT
CASSDGGTGELFF
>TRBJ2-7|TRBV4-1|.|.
TGCGCCAGCAGCCCGGGGATTTCCTACGAGCAGTACTTC
CASSPGISYEQYF
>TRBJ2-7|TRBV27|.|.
TGTGCCAGCAGTTTATTGGCTCTGGGGACTGAGGAGCAGTACTTC
CASSLLALGTEEQYF
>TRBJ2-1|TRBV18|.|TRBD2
TGTGCCAGCTCACCTGGGTCGGGACTAGCATACAATGAGCAGTTCTTC
CASSPGSGLAYNEQFF
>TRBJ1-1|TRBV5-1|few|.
TGCGCCAGCAGTGGAAGGGGTGAGAACACTGAAGCTTTCTTT
CASSGRGENTEAFF
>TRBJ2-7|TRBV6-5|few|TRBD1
TGTGCCAGCAGTTACGGTGTGACAGGGTGGCGCGAGCAGTACTTC
CASSYGVTGWREQYF
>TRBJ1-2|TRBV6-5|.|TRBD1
TGTGCCAGCAGTGAAGGACAGGGGGCGGGCGGCTACACCTTC
CASSEGQGAGGYTF
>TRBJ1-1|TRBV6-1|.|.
TGTGCCAGCAGTATAACAGGGAGCACTGAAGCTTTCTTT
CASSITGSTEAFF
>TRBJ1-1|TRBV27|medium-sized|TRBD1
TGTGCCAGCACGGGGCCAGGGTCAGGGGCCGGAGGGGGCAATGAAGCTTTCTTT
CASTGPGSGAGGGNEAFF
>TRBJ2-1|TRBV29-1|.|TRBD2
TGCAGCGCCGACGCGGGGGTCTCCTACAATGAGCAGTTCTTC
CSADAGVSYNEQFF
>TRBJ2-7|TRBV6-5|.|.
TGTGCCAGCAGTTACTCGCACAGTTCCTACGAGCAGTACTTC
CASSYSHSSYEQYF
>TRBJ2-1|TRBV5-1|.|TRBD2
TGCGCCACCCGGGGGGGCCCCCTTTACAATGAGCAGTTCTTC
CATRGGPLYNEQFF
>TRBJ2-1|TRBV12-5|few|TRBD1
TGTGCTAGTGGTTTGGTACTGGGGACAGTCTACAATGAGCAGTTCTTC
CASGLVLGTVYNEQFF
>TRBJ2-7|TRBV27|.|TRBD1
TGTGCCAGCAGTTTCGGACAGGGGTTCTACGAGCAGTACTTC
CASSFGQGFYEQYF
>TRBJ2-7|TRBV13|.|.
TGTGCCAGCAGCTTAGGGAGGTACTACGAGCAGTACTTC
CASSLGRYYEQYF
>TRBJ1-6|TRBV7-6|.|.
TGTGCCAGCAGCCGCACAGGGTTCGCCTATAATTCACCCCTCCACTTT
CASSRTGFAYNSPLHF
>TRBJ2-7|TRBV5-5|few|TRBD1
TGTGCCAGCAGCTTGGTGGGACAGGGTTACTACGAGCAGTACTTC
CASSLVGQGYYEQYF
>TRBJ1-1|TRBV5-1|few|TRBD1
TGCGCCAGCAGCCCGACCGGGACAGGAGAACCTGAAGCTTTCTTT
CASSPTGTGEPEAFF
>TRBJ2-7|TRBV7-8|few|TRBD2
TGTGCCAGCAGCTTACTAGCGGGGAGCTCCTACGAGCAGTACTTC
CASSLLAGSSYEQYF
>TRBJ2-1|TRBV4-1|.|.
TGCGCCAGCAGCCAAGCGGTCGGACTAAACAATGAGCAGTTCTTC
CASSQAVGLNNEQFF
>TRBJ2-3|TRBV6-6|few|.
TGTGCCAGCAGTTACTATCAGAGCACAGATACGCAGTATTTT
CASSYYQSTDTQYF
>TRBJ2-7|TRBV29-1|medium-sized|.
TGCAGCGTGAGGGACGGGAGCTCCTACGAGCAGTACTTC
CSVRDGSSYEQYF
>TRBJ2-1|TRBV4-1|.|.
TGCGCCAGCACCCCCGTTGCGGGGGCGGACCCCGGTGAGCAGTTCTTC
CASTPVAGADPGEQFF
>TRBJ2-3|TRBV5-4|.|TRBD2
TGTGCCAGCAGCCCAATAGCGGGGGGCACCACAGATACGCAGTATTTT
CASSPIAGGTTDTQYF
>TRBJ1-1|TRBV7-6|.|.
TGTGCCAGCAGAGGGAGGTGGGACACTGAAGCTTTCTTT
CASRGRWDTEAFF
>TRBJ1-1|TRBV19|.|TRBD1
TGTGCCAGTCGTACCGGGACAGCCTCGAACACTGAAGCTTTCTTT
CASRTGTASNTEAFF
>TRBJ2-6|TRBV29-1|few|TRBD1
TGCAGCGTCCTTAGGACAGGGGTCGGGGCCAACGTCCTGACTTTC
CSVLRTGVGANVLTF
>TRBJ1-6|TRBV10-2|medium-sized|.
TGCGCCAGCAGTGATGGGGCTCTTGGTTCACCCCTCCACTTT
CASSDGALGSPLHF
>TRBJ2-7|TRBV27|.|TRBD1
TGTGCCACCGGGACAGGGACCTACGAGCAGTACTTC
CATGTGTYEQYF
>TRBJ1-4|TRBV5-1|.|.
TGCGCCAGCAGCCCGAACAGGGAAGGGAATGAAAAACTGTTTTTT
CASSPNREGNEKLFF
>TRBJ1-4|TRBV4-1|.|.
TGCGCCAGCAGCCAGGCCACAGGGCCCGCTAATGAAAAACTGTTTTTT
CASSQATGPANEKLFF
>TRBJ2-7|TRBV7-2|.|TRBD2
TGTGCCAGCAGCTTCTGGGCTAGCGGGGCCCTCTCCTACGAGCAGTACTTC
CASSFWASGALSYEQYF
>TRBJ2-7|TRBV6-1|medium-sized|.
TGTGCCAGCATAGTATTTCCCTACGAGCAGTACTTC
CASIVFPYEQYF
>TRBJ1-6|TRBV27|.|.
TGTGCCAGCAGGTTGGGGGCGGCCCTCCACTTT
CASRLGAALHF